The sequence of this T cell receptor (beta chain) was determined in a study of chemoradiotherapy in HPV16-positive cancers (dated by TCRdb to between 2021 and 2022). The study in broad terms: Candidate HPV-specific T-cell clones and common TCR motifs were defined by functional T-cell assays performed on cells from two HPV16-positive patients. The study asked whether T-cell immunity to the HPV oncoproteins E6 and E7 changes during chemoradiotherapy and whether this immunity affects survival. The candidate HPV-specific TCRs and motifs were subsequently tracked in TCR repertoires obtained from roughly 85 patients with HPV-related cancers. Study-level results and caveats: The survival association was reported for HPV16-positive patients, and the functional definition of HPV-specific T cells was derived from only a couple of HPV16-positive patients. Expansion of candidate HPV-specific clones and E7-related TCR motifs was observed in the tumor microenvironment during treatment, whereas no such expansion was observed for non-HPV-specific T cells. In HPV16-positive patients, expansion of HPV-responsive T cells during chemoradiotherapy was associated with improved recurrence-free survival.

Library generation was performed with the immunoSEQ multiplex PCR assay. The clones in this table, taken by TCRdb from immuneACCESS, are in-frame only. Not every clone is retained; where verified, under half of the shortfall comes from an unresolved V gene, and the cause of the rest is unknown. This sample lists under 50,000 clones; approximately 73% were detected once. The top ten clones comprise about 5.5% of the sample. The CDR3 runs 14 residues from the cysteine to the phenylalanine. Solely the CDR3 DNA is kept, with 42 bases framed from the first base. CDR1 and CDR2 are drawn from the germline V gene: SGHVS, FQNEAQ. Relative to germline, V is 2 bases shorter and J is 1 base shorter, with 8 bases between their ends. Repertoires were sampled multiple times during chemoradiotherapy, which allowed clonal expansion in the tumor microenvironment to be followed. As concerns this clone: Its recognized antigen is unknown. No base qualities exist here, and no much larger clone lies one base off it.

This clonotype was obtained from a human donor with HPV-associated anogenital cancer. Here the chain combines TRBV7-8 and TRBJ1-2; no D gene can be assigned with confidence. Sequencing used blood, obtained from a patient who underwent chemoradiotherapy. This receptor carries the CDR3 CASSLQGYNYGYTF. The nucleotide sequence reads as follows: TGTGCCAGCAGCTTACAAGGGTATAACTATGGCTACACCTTC.